These 20 T cell receptor beta chains originate from one sample sequenced in a study of T cells in Graves' hyperthyroidism and ophthalmopathy. It was RNA transcripts that yielded the amplified TCR beta CDR3 regions. HTBI primers were the set used in a first-round RT-PCR of the TCR CDR3. TCRdb analysed the multiplex PCR reads with MiXCR anew, one entry per CDR3 protein. The table has around 300,000 distinct CDR3 sequences, about 25% seen once. Sequencing was carried out using blood. The source of these receptors is a man between 35 and 55 years old with Graves' hyperthyroidism that later progressed to Graves' ophthalmopathy.

Ten or more counts support this clonotype. The V gene is TRBV27, the J gene TRBJ2-4; no reliable D call. V lost 3 bases and J 9 bases, leaving 12 bases between the germline ends. CDR3 size: 13 residues. From germline, CDR1 is MNHEY and CDR2 SMNVEV (reference sequence). CDR3: CASSFEPLGIQYF. The CDR3 region has the DNA TGTGCCAGCAGTTTCGAGCCCTTGGGCATTCAGTACTTC.

This clonotype showed up just once. The chain has TRBV27 and TRBJ1-1, with 8 bases aligning to TRBD1. Trimming cost V 7 bases and J 10 bases; bases outside gene matches: 11. Germline CDR1 is MNHEY and CDR2 is SMNVEV (reference sequence). The CDR3 length is 13 residues. The DNA of the CDR3 is TGTGCCAGCAAATCCCGCATCGGACAGGGAGCTTTCTTT. Translating gives CASKSRIGQGAFF.

This clonotype was counted a few times. The chain has TRBV6-2 or TRBV6-3 and TRBJ2-5; D gene ambiguous. Trimming cost V 2 bases and J 2 bases, with 15 bases left between them. Per the germline V gene, CDR1 is MNHEY and CDR2 is SVGEGT. The CDR3 has 16 amino acids. CDR3 in DNA: TGTGCCAGCAGTTACCGTCAAGGCCTAATACAAGAGACCCAGTACTTC. Its protein is CASSYRQGLIQETQYF.

This clonotype showed up many times. V gene TRBV5-1 combines with J gene TRBJ2-4, with 16 bases aligning to TRBD2. The germline gives CDR1 SGHRS, CDR2 YFSETQ. The CDR3 has 14 residues. The J segment lost 15 bases and the V segment lost 4 bases, leaving 7 bases of the junction unmatched. The CDR3 sequence is CASSTGLAGGFRYF. CDR3 nucleotide sequence: TGCGCCAGCAGCACGGGACTAGCGGGAGGGTTTCGGTACTTC.

This clonotype was recorded many times. The chain has TRBV7-2 and TRBJ1-1, with D unclear. CDR3 length equals 13 residues. Looked up from germline, CDR1 is SGHTA and CDR2 is FQGNSA. Trimming shortened V by 2 bases and J by 2 bases, and 6 bases separated the two germline ends. The CDR3 region is CASSLMLNTEAFF. As DNA, the CDR3 is TGTGCCAGCAGCTTAATGCTAAACACTGAAGCTTTCTTT.

This clonotype was seen repeatedly, ten times or more. This chain uses TRBV7-4 with TRBJ1-1; 11 nucleotides line up with TRBD1. Germline values: CDR1 SGHVT, CDR2 SQSDAQ. V was pared by 0 bases and J by 1 base, with 7 bases of the junction left unmatched. The CDR3 runs 18 residues. The CDR3 spells CASSLADRGPSGNTEAFF. CDR3 DNA: TGTGCCAGCAGCTTAGCGGACAGGGGGCCCAGCGGGAACACTGAAGCTTTCTTT.

This chain connects TRBV5-1 to TRBJ1-1; a weak D match, TRBD1 (6 bases). Per germline, CDR1 SGHRS and CDR2 YFSETQ. The germline V and J ends were trimmed by 4 bases and 5 bases, with 18 bases remaining between them. This CDR3 is 15 amino acids long. Here the CDR3 reads CASSECWGLYTEAFF. CDR3 DNA: TGCGCCAGCAGCGAGTGCTGGGGGCTGTATACTGAAGCTTTCTTT.

This clonotype has a count of ten or more. This sequence joins TRBV29-1 and TRBJ1-1, with D unresolved. Trimming shortened V by 5 bases and J by 0 bases, and 16 bases separated the two germline ends. The CDR3 extends over 15 amino acids. The germline V gene encodes CDR1 SQVTM and CDR2 ANQGSEA. The CDR3 region has the DNA TGCAGCGTTAGGGTATCCAACTCTATGAACACTGAAGCTTTCTTT. Translated: CSVRVSNSMNTEAFF.

The chain recombines TRBV12-3 or TRBV12-4 with TRBJ2-7, with D perhaps TRBD2 (6 bases). Trimming removed 3 bases at V and 5 bases at J, with 17 bases between. This CDR3 spans 15 amino acids. This CDR3 is CASSLWQGGVHEQYF. The CDR3 DNA is TGTGCCAGCAGTTTGTGGCAGGGAGGAGTCCACGAGCAGTACTTC.

This clonotype was counted many times. The CDR3 coding sequence is TGTGCCAGCAGCTTGAGGTTAACAGGGCAAAATCAGCCCCAGCATTTT. Amino acid sequence: CASSLRLTGQNQPQHF. J is TRBJ1-5 and V is TRBV5-6; a weak D match, TRBD1 (6 bases). The V and J ends lost 1 base and 4 bases respectively, with 15 bases between them. Germline V gene lookup returns CDR1 SGHDT and CDR2 YYEEEE. The CDR3 contains 16 residues.

This clonotype was seen at least ten times. This rearrangement joins TRBV12-3 or TRBV12-4 to TRBJ1-4; 10 bases align to TRBD1. Trimming at V came to 6 bases and at J to 5 bases, leaving 15 bases not matched to a gene. This CDR3 has 18 residues. CDR3 region: CASSLGSRGTGANEKLFF. In DNA, the CDR3 is TGTGCCAGCAGCCTAGGAAGCCGGGGGACAGGGGCGAATGAAAAACTGTTTTTT.

The rearrangement uses TRBV12-3 or TRBV12-4 and TRBJ2-7; 15 bases line up with TRBD2. The CDR3 totals 17 residues. V gave up 5 bases and J gave up 2 bases; unmatched junction bases: 7. The CDR3 is CASSLGLAGGQAYEQYF. The DNA of the CDR3 is TGTGCCAGCAGTCTCGGACTAGCGGGAGGGCAAGCCTACGAGCAGTACTTC.

The gene calls are TRBV6-2 or TRBV6-3 and TRBJ1-1; possibly TRBD1 for D (5 bases). The V gene lost 6 bases and the J gene lost 5 bases, with 13 bases spanning the gap. The CDR3 length is 13 residues. The germline gives CDR1 MNHEY, CDR2 SVGEGT. CDR3 amino acids: CASRVTGGTEAFF. The CDR3 DNA follows: TGTGCCAGCAGAGTAACCGGGGGAACTGAAGCTTTCTTT.

This clonotype was seen ten or more times. J is TRBJ1-1 and V is TRBV6-2 or TRBV6-3; no clear D gene. The germline CDR1 and CDR2 sequences are MNHEY and SVGEGT. V dropped 5 bases and J dropped 1 base, with 20 bases sitting between them. The CDR3 totals 17 residues. CDR3 nucleotides: TGTGCCAGCAGTAAGTACCGAGCTACCTTCCAGAACACTGAAGCTTTCTTT. Translating gives CASSKYRATFQNTEAFF.

The chain combines TRBV30 with TRBJ2-7; D tentatively reads TRBD1 or TRBD2 (6 bases each). Germline loops: CDR1 GTSNPN, CDR2 SVGIG (reference sequence). This CDR3 has 12 residues. Trimming took 8 bases from V and 5 from J, leaving 16 bases between them. The CDR3 spells CARSGARNEQYF. The DNA of the CDR3 is TGTGCCCGTTCGGGGGCTAGGAACGAGCAGTACTTC.

This clonotype was detected only a few times. The rearrangement joins TRBV12-3 or TRBV12-4 to TRBJ2-5; a possible D gene is TRBD2 (6 bases). The V gene lost 1 base and the J gene lost 4 bases, with 13 bases spanning the gap. This CDR3 is 15 amino acids long. DNA for the CDR3: TGTGCCAGCAGTTTAGAAACAGGAGGGAGAGAGACCCAGTACTTC. Translation: CASSLETGGRETQYF.

V gene TRBV6-1 combines with J gene TRBJ1-1; the D gene is possibly TRBD1 (6 bases). V lost 6 bases and J lost 7, with 18 bases in between. This CDR3 is built from 14 residues. Germline V gives CDR1 MNHNS, CDR2 SASEGT. CDR3 region: CASSLQGSGREAFF. CDR3 nucleotides: TGTGCCAGCAGCCTACAGGGTAGCGGTCGTGAAGCTTTCTTT.

Many counts were recorded for this clonotype. V gene TRBV10-1 combines with J gene TRBJ2-7; the D is unclear. Germline lookup yields CDR1 WNHNN and CDR2 SYGVQD (reference sequence). This CDR3 is built from 15 residues. The V gene lost 5 bases and the J gene lost 3 bases, with 17 bases spanning the gap. CDR3 sequence (DNA): TGCGCCAGCAGTCCAGCTTGGGGTTCGGGCTACGAGCAGTACTTC. It translates to CASSPAWGSGYEQYF.

This clonotype was observed at least ten times. The rearrangement links TRBV11-3 to TRBJ2-2; TRBD1 matches at 8 bases. Trimming removed 5 bases from V and 6 bases from J; junction bases left unmatched: 5. CDR1 is SGHNT, CDR2 YENEEA, per germline. There are 14 residues in the CDR3. CDR3 in amino acids: CASSTGQGPGELFF. CDR3 nucleotide sequence: TGTGCCAGCAGCACCGGACAGGGCCCCGGGGAGCTGTTTTTT. Full variable domain (rest looked up from reference TRBV11-3 and TRBJ2-2): EAGVVQSPRYKIIEKKQPVAFWCNPISGHNTLYWYLQNLGQGPELLIRYENEEAVDDSQLPKDRFSAERLKGVDSTLKIQPAELGDSAVYLCASSTGQGPGELFFGEGSRLTVL.

V is TRBV11-2 and J is TRBJ2-7, with TRBD2 matching over 8 bases. V dropped 1 base and J dropped 3; count of bases not matched to a gene: 2. The length of the CDR3 is 14 residues. The germline gives CDR1 SGHAT, CDR2 FQNNGV. The CDR3 DNA reads TGTGCCAGCAGCTTAGGACTAGCGCTCTACGAGCAGTACTTC. Protein sequence: CASSLGLALYEQYF.